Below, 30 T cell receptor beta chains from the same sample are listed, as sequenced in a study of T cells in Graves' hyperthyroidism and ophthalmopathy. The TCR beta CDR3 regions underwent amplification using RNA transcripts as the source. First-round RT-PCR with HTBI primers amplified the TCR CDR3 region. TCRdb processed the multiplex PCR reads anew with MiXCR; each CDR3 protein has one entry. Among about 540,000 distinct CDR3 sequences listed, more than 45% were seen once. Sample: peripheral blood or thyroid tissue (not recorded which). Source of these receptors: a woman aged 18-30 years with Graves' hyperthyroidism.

The CDR3 loop reads CASSLGFPSGRSHEQYF. CDR3 nucleotide sequence: TGCGCCAGCAGCTTGGGATTTCCTAGCGGGAGGTCCCACGAGCAGTACTTC. The rearrangement joins TRBV5-1 to TRBJ2-7; 11 nucleotides agree with TRBD2. Germline V gives CDR1 SGHRS, CDR2 YFSETQ. V trimming: 0 bases; J trimming: 5 bases; junction bases outside the gene matches: 10. The CDR3 consists of 17 residues.

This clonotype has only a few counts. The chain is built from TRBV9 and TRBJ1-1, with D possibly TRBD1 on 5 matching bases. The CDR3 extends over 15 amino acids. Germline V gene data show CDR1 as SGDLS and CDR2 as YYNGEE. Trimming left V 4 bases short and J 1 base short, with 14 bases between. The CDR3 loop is CASSPGRRGNTEAFF. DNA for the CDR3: TGTGCCAGCAGCCCAGGGCGCCGGGGGAACACTGAAGCTTTCTTT.

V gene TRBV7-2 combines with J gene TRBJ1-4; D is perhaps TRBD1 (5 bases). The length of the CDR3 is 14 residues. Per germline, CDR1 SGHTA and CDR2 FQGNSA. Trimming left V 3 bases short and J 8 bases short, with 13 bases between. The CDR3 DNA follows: TGTGCCAGCAGCTTGGCCCGGGGGAGCGAAAAACTGTTTTTT. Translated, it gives CASSLARGSEKLFF.

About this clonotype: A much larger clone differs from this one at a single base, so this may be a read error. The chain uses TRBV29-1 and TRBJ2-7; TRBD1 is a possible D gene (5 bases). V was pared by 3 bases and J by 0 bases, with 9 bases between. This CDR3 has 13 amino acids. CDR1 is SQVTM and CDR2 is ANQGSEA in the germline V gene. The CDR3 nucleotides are TGCAGCGTTGATGGGGCCAGCTCCTACGAGCAGTACTTC. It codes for CSVDGASSYEQYF.

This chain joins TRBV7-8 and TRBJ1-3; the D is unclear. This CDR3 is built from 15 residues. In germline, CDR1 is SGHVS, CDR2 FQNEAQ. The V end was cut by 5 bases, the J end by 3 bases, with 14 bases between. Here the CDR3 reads CASSRLGPIGNTIYF. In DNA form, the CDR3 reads TGTGCCAGCAGCCGCCTGGGCCCCATTGGAAACACCATATATTTT. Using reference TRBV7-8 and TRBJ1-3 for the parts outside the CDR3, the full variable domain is GAGVSQSPRYKVAKRGQDVALRCDPISGHVSLFWYQQALGQGPEFLTYFQNEAQLDKSGLPSDRFFAERPEGSVSTLKIQRTQQEDSAVYLCASSRLGPIGNTIYFGEGSWLTVV.

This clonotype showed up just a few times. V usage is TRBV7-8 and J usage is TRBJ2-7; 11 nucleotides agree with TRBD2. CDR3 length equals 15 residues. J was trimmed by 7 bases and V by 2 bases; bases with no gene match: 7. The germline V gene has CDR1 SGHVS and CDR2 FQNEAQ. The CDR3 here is CASSLIPLAGGEQYF. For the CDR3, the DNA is TGTGCCAGCAGCTTAATCCCGCTAGCGGGAGGAGAGCAGTACTTC.

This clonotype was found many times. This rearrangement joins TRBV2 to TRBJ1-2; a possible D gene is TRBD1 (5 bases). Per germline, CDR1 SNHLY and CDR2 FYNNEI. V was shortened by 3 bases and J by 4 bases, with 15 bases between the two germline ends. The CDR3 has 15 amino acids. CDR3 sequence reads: CASSDGGGLFYGYTF. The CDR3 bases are TGTGCCAGCAGTGACGGCGGGGGGTTATTCTATGGCTACACCTTC.

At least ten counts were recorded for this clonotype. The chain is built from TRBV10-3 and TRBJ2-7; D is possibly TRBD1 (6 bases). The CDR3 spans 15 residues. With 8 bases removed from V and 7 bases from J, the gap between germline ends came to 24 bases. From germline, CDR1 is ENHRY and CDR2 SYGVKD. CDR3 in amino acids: CAIAARDWSQGEQYF. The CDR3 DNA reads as TGTGCCATCGCCGCCCGAGACTGGTCGCAGGGGGAGCAGTACTTC.

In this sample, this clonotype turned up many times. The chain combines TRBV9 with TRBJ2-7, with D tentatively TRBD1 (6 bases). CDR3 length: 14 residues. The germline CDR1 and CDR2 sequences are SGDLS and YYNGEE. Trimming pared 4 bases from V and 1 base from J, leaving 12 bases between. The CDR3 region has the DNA TGTGCCAGCAGCCCCATAGGGGGTTCCTACGAGCAGTACTTC. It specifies CASSPIGGSYEQYF.

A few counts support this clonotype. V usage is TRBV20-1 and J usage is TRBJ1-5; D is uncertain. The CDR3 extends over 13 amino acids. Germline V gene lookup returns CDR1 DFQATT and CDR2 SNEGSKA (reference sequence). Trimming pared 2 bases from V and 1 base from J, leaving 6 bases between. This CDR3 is CSARLRSNQPQHF. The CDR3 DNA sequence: TGCAGTGCTAGACTTAGGAGCAATCAGCCCCAGCATTTT.

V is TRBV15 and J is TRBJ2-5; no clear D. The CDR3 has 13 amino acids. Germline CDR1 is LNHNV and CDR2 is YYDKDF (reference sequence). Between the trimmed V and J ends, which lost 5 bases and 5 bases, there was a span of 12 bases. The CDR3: CATSPDGLETQYF. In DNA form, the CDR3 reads TGTGCCACCAGCCCGGATGGTTTGGAGACCCAGTACTTC.

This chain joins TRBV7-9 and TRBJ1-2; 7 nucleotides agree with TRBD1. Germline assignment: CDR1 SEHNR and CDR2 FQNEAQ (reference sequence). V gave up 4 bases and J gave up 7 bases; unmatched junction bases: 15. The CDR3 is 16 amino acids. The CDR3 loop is CASSCGDRVEFLGYTF. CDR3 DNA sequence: TGTGCCAGCAGCTGCGGAGACAGGGTGGAATTCCTTGGCTACACCTTC.

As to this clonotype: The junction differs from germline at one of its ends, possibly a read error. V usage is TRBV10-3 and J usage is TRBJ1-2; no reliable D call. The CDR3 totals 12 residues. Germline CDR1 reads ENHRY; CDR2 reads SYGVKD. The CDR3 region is CASSELGVGYTF. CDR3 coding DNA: TGTGCCAGCAGTGAACTTGGGGTTGGCTACACCTTC.

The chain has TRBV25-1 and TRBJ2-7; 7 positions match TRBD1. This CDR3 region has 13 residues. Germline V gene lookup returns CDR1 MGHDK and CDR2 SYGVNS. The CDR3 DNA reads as TGTGCTAGAGTGCGCCCAGGGGGCTACGAGCAGTACTTC. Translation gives CARVRPGGYEQYF.

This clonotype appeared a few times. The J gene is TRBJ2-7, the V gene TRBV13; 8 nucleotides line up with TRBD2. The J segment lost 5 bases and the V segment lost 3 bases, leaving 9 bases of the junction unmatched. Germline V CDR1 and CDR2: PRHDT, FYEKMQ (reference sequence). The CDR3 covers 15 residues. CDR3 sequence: CASSFPRAGAHEQYF. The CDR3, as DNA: TGTGCCAGCAGCTTCCCCCGAGCGGGAGCCCACGAGCAGTACTTC.

The CDR3 region has the DNA TGTGCTTCCCGATGGGGGTCGAACACCGGGGAGCTGTTTTTT. This sequence encodes CASRWGSNTGELFF. The chain has TRBV11-3 and TRBJ2-2, with D tentatively TRBD1 or TRBD2 (5 bases each). The CDR3 runs to 14 residues. The germline V gene encodes CDR1 SGHNT and CDR2 YENEEA.

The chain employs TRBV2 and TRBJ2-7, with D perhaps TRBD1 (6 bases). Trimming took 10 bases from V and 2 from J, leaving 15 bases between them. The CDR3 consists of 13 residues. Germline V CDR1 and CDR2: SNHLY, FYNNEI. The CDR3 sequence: CATGQIEAYEQYF. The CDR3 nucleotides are TGTGCCACGGGACAAATCGAAGCCTACGAGCAGTACTTC.

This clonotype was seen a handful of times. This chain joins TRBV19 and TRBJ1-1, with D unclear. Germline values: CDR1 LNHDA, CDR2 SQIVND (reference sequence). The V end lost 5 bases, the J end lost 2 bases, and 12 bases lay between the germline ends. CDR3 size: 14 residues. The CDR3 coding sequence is TGTGCCAGTAGTCTGACACCTTTTAACACTGAAGCTTTCTTT. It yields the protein CASSLTPFNTEAFF.

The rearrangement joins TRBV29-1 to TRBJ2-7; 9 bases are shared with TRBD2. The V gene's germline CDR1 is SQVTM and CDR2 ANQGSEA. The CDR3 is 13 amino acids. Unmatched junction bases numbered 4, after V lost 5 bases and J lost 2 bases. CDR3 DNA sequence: TGCAGCGTTCGGGCTAGCGGGACCTACGAGCAGTACTTC. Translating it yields CSVRASGTYEQYF.

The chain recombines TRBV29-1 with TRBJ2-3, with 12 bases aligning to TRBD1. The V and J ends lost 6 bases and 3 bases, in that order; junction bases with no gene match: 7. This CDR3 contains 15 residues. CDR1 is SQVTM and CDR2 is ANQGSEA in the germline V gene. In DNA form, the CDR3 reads TGCAGCGTAAACCGGGACAGGGGGCAGACAGATACGCAGTATTTT. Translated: CSVNRDRGQTDTQYF.

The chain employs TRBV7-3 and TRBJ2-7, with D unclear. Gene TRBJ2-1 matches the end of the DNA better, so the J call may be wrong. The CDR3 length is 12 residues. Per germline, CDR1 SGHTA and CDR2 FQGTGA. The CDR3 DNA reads TGTGCCAGCAGCTTAGAACGGAATGAGCAGTTCTTC. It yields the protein CASSLERNEQFF.

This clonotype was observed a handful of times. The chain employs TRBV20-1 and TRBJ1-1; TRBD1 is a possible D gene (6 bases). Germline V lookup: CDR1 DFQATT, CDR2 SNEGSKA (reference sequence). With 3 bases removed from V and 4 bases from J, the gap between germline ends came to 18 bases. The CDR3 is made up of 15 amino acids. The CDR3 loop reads CSASANREGGTEAFF. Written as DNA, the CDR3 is TGCAGTGCTAGCGCCAACAGGGAAGGGGGCACTGAAGCTTTCTTT.

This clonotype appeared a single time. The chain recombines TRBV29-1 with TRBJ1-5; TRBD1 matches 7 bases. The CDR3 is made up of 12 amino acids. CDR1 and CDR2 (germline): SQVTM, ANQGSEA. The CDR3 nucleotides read TGCAGTGTACAGGGGAGAAATCAGCCCCAGCATTTT. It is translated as CSVQGRNQPQHF.

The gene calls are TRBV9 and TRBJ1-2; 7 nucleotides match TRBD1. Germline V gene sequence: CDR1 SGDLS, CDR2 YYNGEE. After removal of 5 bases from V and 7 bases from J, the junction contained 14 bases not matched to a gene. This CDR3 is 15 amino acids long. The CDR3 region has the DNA TGTGCCAGCAGACCCCCAGGGGGAAGCTCTCCTGGCTACACCTTC. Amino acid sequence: CASRPPGGSSPGYTF.

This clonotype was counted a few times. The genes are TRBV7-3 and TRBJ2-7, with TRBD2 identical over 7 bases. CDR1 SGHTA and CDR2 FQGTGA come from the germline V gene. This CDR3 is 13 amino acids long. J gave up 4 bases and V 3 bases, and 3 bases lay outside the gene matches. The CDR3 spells CASSFGLVYEQYF. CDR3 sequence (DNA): TGTGCCAGCAGCTTCGGACTAGTATACGAGCAGTACTTC.

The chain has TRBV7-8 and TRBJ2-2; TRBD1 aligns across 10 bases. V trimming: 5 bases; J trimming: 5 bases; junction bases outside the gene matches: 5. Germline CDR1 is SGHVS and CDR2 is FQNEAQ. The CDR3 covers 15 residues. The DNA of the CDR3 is TGTGCCAGCAGCCGACCGGGACAGGGGACCGGGGAGCTGTTTTTT. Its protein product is CASSRPGQGTGELFF.

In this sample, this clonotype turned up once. CDR3 amino acids: CASSLAKTSSTEAFF. The CDR3 DNA sequence: TGTGCCAGCAGCTTAGCCAAGACTAGTAGTACTGAAGCTTTCTTT. The chain combines TRBV11-1 with TRBJ1-1; no reliable D call. Germline V gives CDR1 SGHAT, CDR2 FQDESV (reference sequence). Trimming removed 0 bases from V and 5 bases from J, with 13 bases in between. The CDR3 length is 15 residues.

For the CDR3, the DNA is TGTGCCAGACTAGCGGGAGTGGTAGAGACCCAGTACTTC. Its protein product is CARLAGVVETQYF. The rearrangement links TRBV2 to TRBJ2-5, with 11 bases identical to TRBD2. The CDR3 runs to 13 residues. Trimming cost V 9 bases and J 4 bases; bases outside gene matches: 4. Germline loops: CDR1 SNHLY, CDR2 FYNNEI.

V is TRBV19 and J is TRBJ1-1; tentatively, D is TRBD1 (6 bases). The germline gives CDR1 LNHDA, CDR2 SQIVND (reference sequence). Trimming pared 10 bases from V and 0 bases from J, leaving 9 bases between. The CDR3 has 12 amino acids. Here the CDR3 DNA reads TGTGCCACAGGACAGATGAACACTGAAGCTTTCTTT. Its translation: CATGQMNTEAFF.

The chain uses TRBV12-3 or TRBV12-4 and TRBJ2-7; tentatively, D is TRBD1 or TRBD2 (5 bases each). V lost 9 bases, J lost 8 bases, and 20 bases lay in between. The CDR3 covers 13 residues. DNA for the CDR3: TGTGCCAGTACGGATTGGGGGTTGCGGCAGCAGTACTTC. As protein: CASTDWGLRQQYF.